The 14 T cell receptor beta chains presented below share a single source sample, sequenced in a study of CD8 T cells in Susac syndrome. Reverse transcription of roughly 0.5 to 1 ug RNA was carried out with random hexamers. TCRdb independently ran MiXCR on the immunoSEQ multiplex PCR reads; one entry per CDR3 protein. The table shows 200,000 or so distinct CDR3 sequences, with approximately 96% occurring only once. The specimen sequenced was CD4+ T cells from PBMCs. These receptors all stem from a human donor with multiple sclerosis.

The chain carries TRBV11-1 and TRBJ2-6, with TRBD1 as a possible D gene (6 bases). With 1 base removed from V and 3 bases from J, the gap between germline ends came to 13 bases. Germline CDR1 reads SGHAT; CDR2 reads FQDESV (reference sequence). The CDR3 covers 17 residues. The CDR3 sequence: CASSLVAGAHGANVLTF. For the CDR3, the DNA is TGTGCCAGCAGCTTAGTTGCAGGGGCGCATGGGGCCAACGTCCTGACTTTC. Full variable domain (rest looked up from reference TRBV11-1 and TRBJ2-6): EAEVAQSPRYKITEKSQAVAFWCDPISGHATLYWYRQILGQGPELLVQFQDESVVDDSQLPKDRFSAERLKGVDSTLKIQPAELGDSAMYLCASSLVAGAHGANVLTFGAGSRLTVL.

The rearrangement uses TRBV20-1 and TRBJ1-5, with D possibly TRBD1 on 5 matching bases. Trimming pared 3 bases from V and 0 bases from J, leaving 12 bases between. The CDR3 is 15 amino acids. Per the germline V gene, CDR1 is DFQATT and CDR2 is SNEGSKA (reference sequence). Here the CDR3 reads CSASWGLHSNQPQHF. CDR3 nucleotides: TGCAGTGCTAGTTGGGGACTTCATAGCAATCAGCCCCAGCATTTT.

V usage is TRBV5-1 and J usage is TRBJ2-5; D is ambiguous. The CDR3 runs 12 residues. Germline CDR1 reads SGHRS; CDR2 reads YFSETQ. Trimming removed 6 bases from V and 2 bases from J, with 8 bases in between. CDR3 sequence reads: CASIDWQETQYF. CDR3 coding DNA: TGCGCCAGCATTGACTGGCAAGAGACCCAGTACTTC.

CDR3 nucleotide sequence: TGTGCCAGCAGCCCTTCCGGGGGGGTGACCCAGTACTTC. Translating gives CASSPSGGVTQYF. The gene calls are TRBV12-3 or TRBV12-4 and TRBJ2-5; 8 bases line up with TRBD2. The CDR3 has 13 amino acids. The V and J ends lost 6 bases and 7 bases, in that order; junction bases with no gene match: 7.

This clonotype came up a few times. The chain combines TRBV20-1 with TRBJ2-7, with TRBD1 matching 8 bases. With V trimmed by 5 bases and J by 4 bases, 4 bases remained unmatched. This CDR3 has 12 amino acids. CDR1 is DFQATT, CDR2 SNEGSKA, per germline (reference sequence). The CDR3 DNA reads TGCAGTGCTGGGCAGGGGGCTTACGAGCAGTACTTC. Encoded protein: CSAGQGAYEQYF.

This chain connects TRBV7-2 to TRBJ2-7; D not resolved. Germline V gene sequence: CDR1 SGHTA, CDR2 FQGNSA. Trimming shortened V by 6 bases and J by 7 bases, and 13 bases separated the two germline ends. This CDR3 spans 12 amino acids. CDR3: CASSASGGEQYF. The CDR3 coding sequence is TGTGCCAGCAGTGCCTCGGGTGGGGAGCAGTACTTC.

CDR3 DNA: TGTGCCACCAGTGGCGGGGGGGCCAGCACAGATACGCAGTATTTT. Protein product: CATSGGGASTDTQYF. The V call is TRBV24-1, the J call TRBJ2-3; 9 bases line up with TRBD2. The CDR3 contains 15 residues. V lost 5 bases to trimming and J lost 0 bases; unmatched junction nucleotides: 2. Germline V gene sequence: CDR1 KGHDR, CDR2 SFDVKD.

This rearrangement joins TRBV2 to TRBJ2-2, with TRBD1 as a possible D gene (6 bases). V gave up 8 bases and J gave up 4 bases, with 14 bases separating them. This CDR3 has 14 amino acids. Germline V lookup: CDR1 SNHLY, CDR2 FYNNEI. CDR3 protein: CASAPTGATGELFF. In DNA form, the CDR3 reads TGTGCCAGCGCCCCGACAGGAGCCACCGGGGAGCTGTTTTTT.

This chain links TRBV7-6 with TRBJ1-1, with 8 bases that match TRBD1. This CDR3 is built from 14 residues. Per the germline V gene, CDR1 is SGHVS and CDR2 is FNYEAQ. The V and J ends lost 4 bases and 4 bases, in that order; junction bases with no gene match: 5. The CDR3 bases are TGTGCCAGCAGCTCAGGGGGCGGACCCACTGAAGCTTTCTTT. This sequence encodes CASSSGGGPTEAFF. The variable domain in full, completed from reference TRBV7-6 and TRBJ1-1, reads GAGVSQSPRYKVTKRGQDVALRCDPISGHVSLYWYRQALGQGPEFLTYFNYEAQQDKSGLPNDRFSAERPEGSISTLTIQRTEQRDSAMYRCASSSGGGPTEAFFGQGTRLTVV.

J is TRBJ1-1 and V is TRBV25-1; D call uncertain. V was cut by 3 bases and J by 6 bases, with 11 bases left in between. The CDR3 has 13 residues. Per germline, CDR1 MGHDK and CDR2 SYGVNS. The CDR3: CASSDPGRAEAFF. The DNA for the CDR3 is TGTGCCAGCAGTGACCCGGGTCGGGCTGAAGCTTTCTTT.

The chain employs TRBV11-2 and TRBJ1-2; 7 nucleotides agree with TRBD1. The CDR3 is 13 amino acids. V was clipped by 0 bases and J by 8 bases; unmatched bases: 3. CDR1 and CDR2 (germline): SGHAT, FQNNGV. The CDR3 nucleotides read TGTGCCAGCAGCTTAGATCGACAGGGCGGCTACACCTTC. Protein sequence: CASSLDRQGGYTF.

The V and J genes are TRBV12-5 and TRBJ2-7; D ambiguous. This CDR3 contains 14 residues. The germline V and J ends were trimmed by 6 bases and 2 bases, with 14 bases remaining between them. The germline V gene has CDR1 LGHNT and CDR2 FRNRAP. The CDR3 nucleotides are TGTGCTAGTGGCTCGCCGGCAGACACCTACGAGCAGTACTTC. Residues: CASGSPADTYEQYF.

V usage is TRBV12-3 or TRBV12-4 and J usage is TRBJ2-1, with 8 positions matching TRBD1. V was pared by 6 bases and J by 1 base, with 8 bases of the junction left unmatched. The CDR3 runs 16 residues. CDR3 bases: TGTGCCAGCAGACCCAGGGGGCGAGAGTCCTACAATGAGCAGTTCTTC. It encodes CASRPRGRESYNEQFF.

The chain is built from TRBV9 and TRBJ2-5, with 8 bases that match TRBD1. Germline assignment: CDR1 SGDLS and CDR2 YYNGEE. The J segment lost 6 bases and the V segment lost 3 bases, leaving 7 bases of the junction unmatched. CDR3 size: 14 residues. The CDR3: CASSAGQAVKTQYF. The CDR3 nucleotides read TGTGCCAGCAGCGCGGGACAGGCCGTAAAGACCCAGTACTTC.